The sequence of this T cell receptor beta chain was determined in a study of T cell responses to AZD1222 COVID-19 vaccine. Study as a whole: Analysis merged second doses at about 4 or about 12 weeks. Whole-study findings and limits: Baseline testing showed seropositivity in only six AZD1222 recipients. Clonal diversity was possibly underestimated, and white British individuals and females predominated among donors.

In regard to this clone: Its specificity is not known.

The CDR3 is 15 residues long. J was trimmed by 6 bases and V by 0 bases; bases with no gene match: 7. The germline gives CDR1 LGHNA, CDR2 YSLEER. Sequencing was performed with immunoSEQ multiplex PCR; in TCRdb, only in-frame clones are kept and a portion is missing. This sample carries 110,000 to 150,000 clones, 92% of them seen once, and the ten largest clones take about 3%. The source material was peripheral blood, sampled on day 0 of AZD1222 vaccination. The genes are TRBV4-3 and TRBJ2-7; 8 bases fit TRBD1. This sequence originates from an adult in good health. This CDR3 reads CASSQDPGQVGEQYF. CDR3 nucleotide sequence: TGCGCCAGCAGCCAAGATCCGGGACAGGTTGGCGAGCAGTACTTC.